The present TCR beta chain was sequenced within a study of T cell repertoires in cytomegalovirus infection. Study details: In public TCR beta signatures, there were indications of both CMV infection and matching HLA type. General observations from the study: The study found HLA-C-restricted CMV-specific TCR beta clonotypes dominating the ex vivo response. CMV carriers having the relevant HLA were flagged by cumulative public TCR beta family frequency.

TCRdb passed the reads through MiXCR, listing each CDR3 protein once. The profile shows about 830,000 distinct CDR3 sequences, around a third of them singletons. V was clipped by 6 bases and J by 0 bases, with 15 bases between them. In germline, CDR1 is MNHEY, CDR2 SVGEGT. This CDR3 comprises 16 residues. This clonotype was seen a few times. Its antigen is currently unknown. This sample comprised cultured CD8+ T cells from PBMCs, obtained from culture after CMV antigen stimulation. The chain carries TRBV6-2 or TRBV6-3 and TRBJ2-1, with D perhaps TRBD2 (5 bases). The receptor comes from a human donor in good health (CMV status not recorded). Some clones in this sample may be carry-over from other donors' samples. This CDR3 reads CASRPRPGSSYNEQFF. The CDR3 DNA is TGTGCCAGCAGACCCCGTCCGGGAAGCTCCTACAATGAGCAGTTCTTC.